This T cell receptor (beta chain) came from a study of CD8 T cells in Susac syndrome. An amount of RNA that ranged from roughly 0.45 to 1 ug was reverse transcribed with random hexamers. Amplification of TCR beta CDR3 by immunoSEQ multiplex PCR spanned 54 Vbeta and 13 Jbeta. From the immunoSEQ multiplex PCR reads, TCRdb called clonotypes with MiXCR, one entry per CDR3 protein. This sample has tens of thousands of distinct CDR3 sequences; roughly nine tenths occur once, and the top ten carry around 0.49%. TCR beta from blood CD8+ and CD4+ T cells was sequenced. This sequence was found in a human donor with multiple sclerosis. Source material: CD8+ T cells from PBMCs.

This chain's CDR3 is CASSRTSTTYGSYNEQFF. The DNA for the CDR3 is TGTGCCAGCAGCAGGACTAGTACTACTTACGGATCCTACAATGAGCAGTTCTTC. The chain uses TRBV11-2 and TRBJ2-1; 7 positions match TRBD2. V was pared by 5 bases and J by 1 base, with 14 bases of the junction left unmatched. This CDR3 contains 18 residues. Germline V gene sequence: CDR1 SGHAT, CDR2 FQNNGV.